The sequence of this T cell receptor beta chain was determined in a study of human T cells and chemical hapten exposure. Study background: For the roughly 26-week duration of the study, patients were given weekly doses of diphenylcyclopropenone on the scalp. Cases of alopecia areata, totalis or universalis occurred in a predominantly female patient group. General study results and limits: PT1 expanded TCR counts correlated positively with patch test score.

Of note for this clonotype: Its target is unknown.

TCRdb redid the calling of the RACE reads with MiXCR, one entry per CDR3 protein. This sample has under 300,000 distinct CDR3 sequences, with about 9.4% found just once. This sample's time point: pre-sensitization, week 0. As for treatment: therapeutic diphenylcyclopropenone sensitization with weekly scalp DPC. It was unfractionated whole blood from which total RNA was extracted. Trimming shortened V by 7 bases and J by 8 bases, and 12 bases separated the two germline ends. There are 12 residues in the CDR3. This chain connects TRBV12-3 or TRBV12-4 to TRBJ2-1, with D uncertain. The material sequenced was whole blood, taken in connection with sensitization to the hapten diphenylcyclopropenone (DPC). The clonotype was recovered from a woman aged 40 to 50 with alopecia areata. Some clones in this sample may be carry-over from other donors' samples. The CDR3 sequence is CASTRGVYEQFF. For the CDR3, the DNA is TGTGCCAGCACCCGAGGAGTTTATGAGCAGTTCTTC.